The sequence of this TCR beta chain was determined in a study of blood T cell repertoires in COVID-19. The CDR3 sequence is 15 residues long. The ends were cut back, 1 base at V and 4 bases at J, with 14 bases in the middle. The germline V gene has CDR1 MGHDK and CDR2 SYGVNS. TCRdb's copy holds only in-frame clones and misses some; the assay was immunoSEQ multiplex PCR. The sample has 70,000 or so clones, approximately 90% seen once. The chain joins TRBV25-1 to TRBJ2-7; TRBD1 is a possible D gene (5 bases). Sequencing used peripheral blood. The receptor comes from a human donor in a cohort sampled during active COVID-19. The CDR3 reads CASSELAGPEYEQYF. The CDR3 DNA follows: TGTGCCAGCAGTGAATTGGCAGGGCCAGAATACGAGCAGTACTTC.